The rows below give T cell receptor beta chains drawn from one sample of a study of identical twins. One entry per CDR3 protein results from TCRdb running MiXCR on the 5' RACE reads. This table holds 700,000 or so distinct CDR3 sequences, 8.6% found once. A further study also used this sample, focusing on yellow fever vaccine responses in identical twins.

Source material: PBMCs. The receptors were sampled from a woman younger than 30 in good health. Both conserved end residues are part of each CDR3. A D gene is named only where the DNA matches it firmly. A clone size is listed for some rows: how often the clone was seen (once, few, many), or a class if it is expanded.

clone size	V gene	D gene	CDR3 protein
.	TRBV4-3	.	CASSQVTAGANVLTF
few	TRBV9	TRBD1	CASSEGQGSETQYF
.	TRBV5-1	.	CASSLNGVPGANVLTF
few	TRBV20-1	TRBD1	CSALSGQERDYEQYF
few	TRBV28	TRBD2	CASGGTSGRTVRWSF
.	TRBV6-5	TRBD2	CASSYSLVAGGSSYNEQFF
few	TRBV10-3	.	CAISGGPLDPEAFF
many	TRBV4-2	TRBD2	CASSQDSDGRASNEQFF
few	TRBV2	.	CASRIDSDWDIQYF
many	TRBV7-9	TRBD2	CASRRLASTDTQYF
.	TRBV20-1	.	CSARDLAQGHEQYF
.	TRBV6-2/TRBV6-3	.	CASQSPSYGYTF
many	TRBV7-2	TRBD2	CASSIGLAETYEQYF
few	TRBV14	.	CASSQELGLNSPLHF
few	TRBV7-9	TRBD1	CASSPYRDSTYEQYF
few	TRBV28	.	CASSLFQAGLVETQYF
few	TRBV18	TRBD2	CASSPNPGLDYNEQFF
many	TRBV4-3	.	CASSQDMADGADTQYF
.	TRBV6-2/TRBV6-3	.	CASSAQTGYGYTF
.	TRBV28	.	CASSAPADTQYF
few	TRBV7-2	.	CASSLGIEALSTDTQYF
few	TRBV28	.	CASSRQTSGANVLTF
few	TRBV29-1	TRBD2	CSVLGPSGTSGSSYNEQFF
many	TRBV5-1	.	CASSFGGDYEQYF
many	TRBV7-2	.	CASSFQPMSGDTQYF
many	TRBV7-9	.	CASSLLPTRPDTQYF
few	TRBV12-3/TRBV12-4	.	CASSFDVTNQPQHF
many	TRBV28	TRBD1	CASSQDRGGDTQYF
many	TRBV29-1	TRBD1	CSANRGDYNEQFF
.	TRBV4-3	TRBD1	CASSLDRGGRHYGYTF
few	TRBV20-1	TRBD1	CSAAGTGGNQPQHF
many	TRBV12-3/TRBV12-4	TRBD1	CASSSTGSTWAYGYTF
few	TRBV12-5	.	CASASSHNEQFF
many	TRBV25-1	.	CASSEPGGRAYEQYF
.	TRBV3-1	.	CASESGSYNSPLHF
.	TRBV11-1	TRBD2	CASSTGTSGRNTGELFF
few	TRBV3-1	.	CASSPPGAAGNEQFF
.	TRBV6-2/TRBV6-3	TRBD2	CASSYRTSGRANEQFF
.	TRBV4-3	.	CASSQDWRDTQYF
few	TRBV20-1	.	CSADDGGYGYTF
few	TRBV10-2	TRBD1	CASSEGTGLSYEQYF
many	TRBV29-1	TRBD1	CSVKPDRDTGELFF
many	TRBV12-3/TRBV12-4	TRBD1	CASRDRGTQYF
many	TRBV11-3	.	CASEGGTDTQYF
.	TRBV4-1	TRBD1	CASSQVRRDRWGETQYF
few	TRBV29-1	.	CSVRESSYEQYF
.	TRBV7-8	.	CASSLGQGPIYEQYF
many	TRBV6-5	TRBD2	CASSSYLAGSSYNEQFF
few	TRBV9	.	CASSVDLRKRYNEQFF
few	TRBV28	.	CASSFGNRWYQETQYF